The rows below give T cell receptor beta chains drawn from one sample of a study of blood T cell repertoires in COVID-19. Using immunoSEQ multiplex PCR, the repertoire was profiled, and TCRdb retains in-frame clones only, with some absent. The table shows 200,000 to 300,000 clones, with roughly 82% occurring only once. The sequenced sample consisted of peripheral blood. The receptor source for this set is a man older than 75 with acute or convalescent COVID-19. CDR3s include the opening cysteine and the closing phenylalanine or tryptophan. The D gene is left open where the match is weak. Not every row has a clone size; where given, it reads once, few, many or a size class.

v_call	d_call	cdr3_length	j_call	clone_size	cdr3_aa	cdr3_nt
TRBV6-1	NA	13	TRBJ2-7	once	CASSEGLQYQQYF	TGTGCCAGCAGTGAAGGTCTCCAGTACCAGCAGTACTTC
TRBV5-4	TRBD2	15	TRBJ2-1	NA	CASSQTSGAYNEQFF	TGTGCCAGCAGCCAAACTAGCGGAGCCTACAATGAGCAGTTCTTC
TRBV12-3/TRBV12-4	NA	12	TRBJ2-5	NA	CASGPGEETQYF	TGTGCCAGCGGGCCAGGGGAAGAGACCCAGTACTTC
TRBV6-5	NA	12	TRBJ2-7	NA	CASRQARGEQYF	TGTGCCAGCAGACAGGCTAGAGGCGAGCAGTACTTC
TRBV18	TRBD2	15	TRBJ2-1	NA	CASSPGTSGIGEQFF	TGTGCCAGCTCACCCGGGACTAGCGGGATTGGGGAGCAGTTCTTC
TRBV3-1/TRBV3-2	TRBD2	15	TRBJ2-3	NA	CASSQSGAGTDTQYF	TGTGCCAGCAGCCAAAGCGGGGCCGGCACAGATACGCAGTATTTT
TRBV19	TRBD1	17	TRBJ1-1	few	CASSIVDIRGWYTEAFF	TGTGCCAGTAGTATAGTCGACATCAGGGGGTGGTACACTGAAGCTTTCTTT
TRBV11-3	NA	12	TRBJ2-1	NA	CASSLETGEQFF	TGTGCCAGCAGCTTAGAGACTGGGGAGCAGTTCTTC
TRBV3-1/TRBV3-2	NA	16	TRBJ2-2	NA	CASSPQGFSNTGELFF	TGTGCCAGCAGCCCTCAGGGTTTTTCGAACACCGGGGAGCTGTTTTTT
TRBV11-3	NA	15	TRBJ2-7	NA	CASSLAQGPSYEQYF	TGTGCCAGCAGCTTAGCACAGGGACCCTCCTACGAGCAGTACTTC